A single sample is the source of the 10 T cell receptor beta chains below, sequenced in a study of radiation and T cells in renal cell carcinoma. Repertoires were generated with immunoSEQ multiplex PCR, while TCRdb's copy carries only in-frame clones and drops some. In the table there are 25,000 to 40,000 clones, 81% of which are singletons. Time point reported: blood 4 weeks post-SBRT, at nephrectomy. Treatment: 15 Gy SBRT to primary tumor, nephrectomy 4 weeks later. Material: blood, obtained from a patient whose treatment included radiotherapy and nephrectomy. Receptor source: a man in his sixties with renal cell carcinoma.

This chain links TRBV11-3 with TRBJ2-2; the D gene is possibly TRBD1 (6 bases). From germline, CDR1 is SGHNT and CDR2 YENEEA. This CDR3 has 14 amino acids. V lost 5 bases and J lost 3, with 10 bases in between. The CDR3 region is CASSVRTDTGELFF. DNA for the CDR3: TGTGCCAGCAGCGTAAGGACAGACACCGGGGAGCTGTTTTTT.

The V gene is TRBV9, the J gene TRBJ2-7; D unresolved. The germline V gene has CDR1 SGDLS and CDR2 YYNGEE. The ends were cut back, 3 bases at V and 7 bases at J, with 11 bases in the middle. This CDR3 comprises 12 residues. The CDR3 is CASSEPMGEQYF. CDR3 DNA sequence: TGTGCCAGCAGCGAGCCTATGGGGGAGCAGTACTTC.

The V gene is TRBV9, the J gene TRBJ2-3; 9 bases fit TRBD1. V shed 3 bases, J shed 1 base, and the junction held 3 bases outside the gene matches. The CDR3 is 15 residues long. Germline CDR1 is SGDLS and CDR2 is YYNGEE. CDR3 sequence reads: CASSDRQGGTDTQYF. The CDR3 region has the DNA TGTGCCAGCAGCGATCGACAGGGGGGCACAGATACGCAGTATTTT.

The chain has TRBV15 and TRBJ2-3; D is undetermined. Germline assignment: CDR1 LNHNV and CDR2 YYDKDF (reference sequence). The V end lost 1 base, the J end lost 2 bases, and 13 bases lay between the germline ends. This CDR3 is 16 amino acids long. CDR3 nucleotide sequence: TGTGCCACCAGCAGAGGAATTAAAACTAACACAGATACGCAGTATTTT. This translates into CATSRGIKTNTDTQYF.

The chain combines TRBV27 with TRBJ1-5; D uncertain. The length of the CDR3 is 13 residues. Germline-derived CDR1 and CDR2 are MNHEY and SMNVEV (reference sequence). V lost 7 bases to trimming and J lost 9 bases, with 16 bases between them. The DNA of the CDR3 is TGTGCCAGCAAAGGGTTATCCGCGGGGCCCCAGCATTTT. Amino acids: CASKGLSAGPQHF.

The rearrangement links TRBV2 to TRBJ2-2; perhaps TRBD1 as D (5 bases). The CDR3 consists of 15 residues. V shed 2 bases and J shed 1 base, with 8 bases lying between them. Germline CDR1 SNHLY, CDR2 FYNNEI. The CDR3 DNA reads TGTGCCAGCAGTGAACAACAGGTGAACACCGGGGAGCTGTTTTTT. This gives the protein CASSEQQVNTGELFF.

The chain joins TRBV25-1 to TRBJ2-3, with D tentatively TRBD2 (6 bases). Per germline, CDR1 MGHDK and CDR2 SYGVNS. The CDR3 length is 14 residues. Between the trimmed V and J ends, which lost 8 bases and 5 bases, there was a span of 17 bases. The CDR3 is CASERGGRGDTQYF. DNA of the CDR3: TGTGCCAGCGAGCGTGGAGGGCGGGGAGATACGCAGTATTTT.

Only a few counts were recorded for this clone. The rearrangement links TRBV9 to TRBJ1-1, with D possibly being TRBD1 (5 bases). There are 13 residues in the CDR3. Trimming stripped 4 bases from V and 8 bases from J, with 15 bases between. Germline values: CDR1 SGDLS, CDR2 YYNGEE. CDR3 sequence reads: CASSLAGGMEAFF. The CDR3 DNA reads TGTGCCAGCAGCCTGGCCGGGGGTATGGAAGCTTTCTTT.

This sequence joins TRBV4-1 and TRBJ1-2, with D uncertain. V shed 4 bases and J shed 0 bases, with 12 bases lying between them. CDR1 is MGHRA, CDR2 YSYEKL, per germline. This CDR3 is built from 15 residues. In nucleotides, the CDR3 is TGCGCCAGCAGCCCCCCGGACGCGACTAACTATGGCTACACCTTC. Its protein product is CASSPPDATNYGYTF.

This clone is a singleton in its sample. This chain uses TRBV9 with TRBJ2-6; D not certain. The V gene's germline CDR1 is SGDLS and CDR2 YYNGEE. V was cut by 3 bases and J by 0 bases, with 10 bases left in between. This CDR3 is 16 amino acids long. As DNA, the CDR3 is TGTGCCAGCAGCGCCCCCCGGATCTCTGGGGCCAACGTCCTGACTTTC. As protein: CASSAPRISGANVLTF.